One and the same sample provided the 26 T cell receptor beta chains below, sequenced in a study of T-cell memory formation after mild COVID-19 (dated by TCRdb to the early 2020s). The library came from 5' RACE. Sequencing took place on an Illumina NovaSeq 6000. TCRdb handled the public reads itself, with Q25 trimming in fastp and clone calling in MiXCR, and kept productive beta chains. Rows with one shared CDR3 protein collapse into an entry with the most common genes and DNA. The sample records under 200,000 distinct CDR3 sequences, 13% of which are singletons. Together, the top ten hold 2.5% to 3.5% of the sample. The sequenced material came from PBMCs or a T cell subset sorted from them (not recorded which). The receptors derive from a man aged 18-30 years who had mild COVID-19 (a few samples of this study predate the infection). The sample titles of this study are shuffled in the database, so cell type and time point are left out; the donor was told from shared clones.

The chain links TRBV5-1 to TRBJ2-5; no reliable D call. The CDR3 consists of 15 residues. V shed 0 bases and J shed 2 bases, with 11 bases lying between them. The V gene's germline CDR1 is SGHRS and CDR2 YFSETQ. The CDR3 sequence: CASSLVAPVQETQYF. The CDR3, as DNA: TGCGCCAGCAGCTTGGTAGCCCCGGTACAAGAGACCCAGTACTTC.

This clonotype appeared a few times. The rearrangement joins TRBV5-5 to TRBJ2-5, with TRBD1 as a possible D gene (6 bases). Trimming took 3 bases from V and 5 from J, leaving 14 bases between them. CDR3 length: 14 residues. Germline CDR1 reads SGHKS; CDR2 reads YYEKEE (reference sequence). The CDR3 DNA follows: TGTGCCAGCAGCTCAATCACAGGGTGGGAGACCCAGTACTTC. The encoded protein is CASSSITGWETQYF.

This clonotype showed up many times. V gene TRBV10-2 combines with J gene TRBJ2-5; 11 nucleotides align to TRBD1. The germline gives CDR1 WSHSY, CDR2 SAAADI. This CDR3 region has 14 residues. V dropped 8 bases and J dropped 2; count of bases not matched to a gene: 4. CDR3 nucleotides: TGCGCCAGCTCGGACAGGGGGCCGCAAGAGACCCAGTACTTC. This sequence encodes CASSDRGPQETQYF.

This clonotype came up a few times. The chain joins TRBV18 to TRBJ2-4; 8 nucleotides agree with TRBD1. Germline CDR1 is KGHSH and CDR2 is LQKENI. V was pared by 3 bases and J by 9 bases, with 7 bases of the junction left unmatched. This CDR3 is built from 14 residues. This CDR3 reads CASSPQGALGIQYF. The CDR3 DNA sequence: TGTGCCAGCTCACCTCAGGGGGCGCTGGGCATTCAGTACTTC.

The rearrangement joins TRBV12-3 or TRBV12-4 to TRBJ2-4, with D uncertain. V lost 7 bases to trimming and J lost 7 bases, with 11 bases between them. The CDR3 has 12 residues. CDR3 bases: TGTGCCAGCACTATCACGGCGAACATTCAGTACTTC. It encodes CASTITANIQYF.

Written as DNA, the CDR3 is TGCAGTGCCATGACAGGGTTTGCGCAGTATTTT. Its translation is CSAMTGFAQYF. The chain has TRBV20-1 and TRBJ2-3; 7 bases are shared with TRBD1. V shed 6 bases, J shed 10 bases, and the junction held 7 bases outside the gene matches. Germline CDR1 reads DFQATT; CDR2 reads SNEGSKA (reference sequence). This CDR3 contains 11 residues.

This clonotype turned up a few times. V usage is TRBV5-1 and J usage is TRBJ2-1; TRBD1 agrees at 8 bases. V shed 3 bases, J shed 9 bases, and the junction held 11 bases outside the gene matches. Germline CDR1 reads SGHRS; CDR2 reads YFSETQ. This CDR3 is built from 15 residues. CDR3 region: CASSSTGGPYAEQFF. DNA for the CDR3: TGCGCCAGCAGCTCTACAGGGGGTCCGTATGCTGAGCAGTTCTTC. Looking up the rest from reference TRBV5-1 and TRBJ2-1 gives the full variable domain: KAGVTQTPRYLIKTRGQQVTLSCSPISGHRSVSWYQQTPGQGLQFLFEYFSETQRNKGNFPGRFSGRQFSNSRSEMNVSTLELGDSALYLCASSSTGGPYAEQFFGPGTRLTVL.

This clonotype turned up a few times. The J gene is TRBJ2-1, the V gene TRBV10-3, with 7 bases lining up with TRBD2. In germline, CDR1 is ENHRY, CDR2 SYGVKD. V dropped 6 bases and J dropped 5; count of bases not matched to a gene: 10. CDR3 size: 15 residues. Here the CDR3 DNA reads TGTGCCATCAGAGCCGGGGGGACCCCCCACAATGAGCAGTTCTTC. Protein product: CAIRAGGTPHNEQFF.

The gene calls are TRBV5-1 and TRBJ2-7; TRBD1 agrees at 8 bases. CDR3 size: 14 residues. From germline, CDR1 is SGHRS and CDR2 YFSETQ. J was trimmed by 5 bases and V by 4 bases; bases with no gene match: 8. CDR3 bases: TGCGCCAGCAGCGCCCGCGGACAGGGAAACGAGCAGTACTTC. Encoded protein: CASSARGQGNEQYF.

The chain uses TRBV7-2 and TRBJ2-3; 8 bases fit TRBD2. Germline V gives CDR1 SGHTA, CDR2 FQGNSA. The CDR3 consists of 13 residues. The junction had 6 bases not matched to a gene; V was cut back by 8 bases and J by 5 bases. The CDR3 bases are TGTGCCAGCTGTCGGGGGGGCATAGATACGCAGTATTTT. Amino acid sequence: CASCRGGIDTQYF.

The V call is TRBV20-1, the J call TRBJ2-2, with 8 bases that match TRBD2. CDR1 is DFQATT and CDR2 is SNEGSKA in the germline V gene (reference sequence). This CDR3 contains 15 residues. The trim removed 0 bases at V and 3 bases at J, leaving 3 bases unmatched. The CDR3 reads CSAREALADTGELFF. The CDR3 DNA reads TGCAGTGCTAGAGAGGCACTAGCGGACACCGGGGAGCTGTTTTTT.

This clonotype has more than one count but fewer than ten. This sequence joins TRBV7-2 and TRBJ1-6; 7 bases are a match to TRBD1. The junction had 13 bases not matched to a gene; V was cut back by 10 bases and J by 10 bases. This CDR3 has 14 amino acids. Germline CDR1 SGHTA, CDR2 FQGNSA. The CDR3 DNA reads as TGTGCCACCGGGAGGAGCAGGGGGAACTCACCCCTCCACTTT. Translation gives CATGRSRGNSPLHF.

This clonotype was detected only a few times. The rearrangement uses TRBV5-5 and TRBJ2-7, with no clear D. The CDR3 extends over 13 amino acids. CDR1 is SGHKS, CDR2 YYEKEE, per germline (reference sequence). Between the trimmed V and J ends, which lost 2 bases and 1 base, there was a span of 7 bases. The CDR3 sequence: CASSFGLSYEQYF. CDR3 sequence (DNA): TGTGCCAGCAGCTTCGGGCTATCCTACGAGCAGTACTTC.

The sample holds a few counts of this clonotype. This chain joins TRBV6-5 and TRBJ1-2; D possibly corresponds to TRBD1 (5 bases). The germline V gene encodes CDR1 MNHEY and CDR2 SVGAGI. V shed 7 bases and J shed 6 bases, with 21 bases lying between them. The CDR3 loop spans 15 amino acids. The CDR3 sequence: CASTRQIWGPHGYTF. The CDR3 DNA follows: TGTGCCAGCACCCGACAGATCTGGGGACCGCATGGCTACACCTTC.

This clonotype was counted ten times or more. The rearrangement uses TRBV7-9 and TRBJ1-1; 9 positions agree with TRBD1. This CDR3 has 13 residues. V shed 11 bases and J 4 bases; nucleotides not matched to a gene: 8. The germline gives CDR1 SEHNR, CDR2 FQNEAQ (reference sequence). The CDR3 region is CAGGQGGGTEAFF. The CDR3 region has the DNA TGTGCCGGGGGACAGGGAGGTGGCACTGAAGCTTTCTTT.

This clonotype was observed a handful of times. This rearrangement joins TRBV24-1 to TRBJ2-3; D ambiguous. V lost 0 bases to trimming and J lost 6 bases, with 6 bases between them. CDR1 is KGHDR and CDR2 is SFDVKD in the germline V gene. This CDR3 region has 13 residues. The CDR3 sequence: CATSDLRLDTQYF. The CDR3 DNA follows: TGTGCCACCAGTGATTTGCGGTTGGATACGCAGTATTTT.

This clonotype appeared a few times. V is TRBV28 and J is TRBJ1-4; no clear D gene. The CDR3 length is 13 residues. Trimming took 9 bases from V and 6 from J, leaving 14 bases between them. Germline values: CDR1 MDHEN, CDR2 SYDVKM. CDR3 in DNA: TGTGCCAGTACCGGCTTTGCGGATGAAAAACTGTTTTTT. As protein: CASTGFADEKLFF.

The rearrangement joins TRBV11-3 to TRBJ1-1, with D possibly matching TRBD1 (6 bases). Germline CDR1 reads SGHNT; CDR2 reads YENEEA. The germline V and J ends were trimmed by 2 bases and 6 bases, with 13 bases remaining between them. CDR3 size: 14 residues. This CDR3 is CASSLRTEHAEAFF. For the CDR3, the DNA is TGTGCCAGCAGCTTACGGACAGAGCACGCTGAAGCTTTCTTT.

The V call is TRBV5-1, the J call TRBJ2-1; either TRBD1 or TRBD2 may supply D (5 bases each). Trimming shortened V by 0 bases and J by 0 bases, and 10 bases separated the two germline ends. In germline, CDR1 is SGHRS, CDR2 YFSETQ. CDR3 length: 16 residues. Here the CDR3 reads CASSLAGASSYNEQFF. CDR3 nucleotides: TGCGCCAGCAGCTTGGCCGGGGCTAGCTCCTACAATGAGCAGTTCTTC.

The V gene is TRBV5-1, the J gene TRBJ2-3; 9 bases map to TRBD1. Unmatched junction bases numbered 3, after V lost 2 bases and J lost 5 bases. Germline CDR1 SGHRS, CDR2 YFSETQ. The CDR3 length is 14 residues. The CDR3 coding sequence is TGCGCCAGCAGCTTAGGACAGGGGCTAGATACGCAGTATTTT. Protein: CASSLGQGLDTQYF.

The rearrangement uses TRBV15 and TRBJ1-2; possible D gene TRBD1, 6 bases. V gave up 3 bases and J gave up 6 bases, with 11 bases separating them. Germline CDR1 reads LNHNV; CDR2 reads YYDKDF (reference sequence). The CDR3 loop spans 13 amino acids. The CDR3 protein is CATSREQGHGYTF. The DNA of the CDR3 is TGTGCCACCAGCAGGGAACAGGGCCATGGCTACACCTTC.

This clonotype has a handful of counts. V is TRBV7-2 and J is TRBJ1-1; D call uncertain. The V end was cut by 0 bases, the J end by 6 bases, with 11 bases between. Germline V gene sequence: CDR1 SGHTA, CDR2 FQGNSA. The CDR3 covers 14 residues. CDR3 residues: CASSLAGINPEAFF. In DNA form, the CDR3 reads TGTGCCAGCAGCTTAGCGGGGATCAACCCTGAAGCTTTCTTT.

V is TRBV4-3 and J is TRBJ1-6; D not certain. Germline values: CDR1 LGHNA, CDR2 YSLEER. V was pared by 3 bases and J by 8 bases, with 8 bases between. This CDR3 contains 13 residues. The CDR3 reads CASSHGEDSPLHF. The DNA for the CDR3 is TGCGCCAGCAGCCACGGGGAGGATTCACCCCTCCACTTT.

This rearrangement joins TRBV6-5 to TRBJ1-2, with 9 bases aligning to TRBD1. Germline V CDR1 and CDR2: MNHEY, SVGAGI. The CDR3 is 14 residues long. The trim removed 0 bases at V and 4 bases at J, leaving 0 bases unmatched. The CDR3 is CASSYSTGGYGYTF. The CDR3, as DNA: TGTGCCAGCAGTTACTCGACAGGGGGCTATGGCTACACCTTC.

In its sample, this clonotype was seen a few times. The rearrangement links TRBV7-2 to TRBJ2-2, with D possibly being TRBD1 (6 bases). The CDR3 runs to 14 residues. Trimming shortened V by 3 bases and J by 7 bases, and 12 bases separated the two germline ends. CDR1 and CDR2 from the germline V gene are SGHTA and FQGNSA. The CDR3 here is CASSLVQGSGELFF. The CDR3 bases are TGTGCCAGCAGCTTGGTACAGGGTAGCGGGGAGCTGTTTTTT.

The chain carries TRBV28 and TRBJ1-6; D not certain. The CDR3 consists of 17 residues. Trimming stripped 3 bases from V and 6 bases from J, with 18 bases between. Germline lookup yields CDR1 MDHEN and CDR2 SYDVKM. The CDR3 here is CASSLPKYRTVNSPLHF. As DNA, the CDR3 is TGTGCCAGCAGTTTGCCCAAGTATAGGACGGTTAATTCACCCCTCCACTTT.